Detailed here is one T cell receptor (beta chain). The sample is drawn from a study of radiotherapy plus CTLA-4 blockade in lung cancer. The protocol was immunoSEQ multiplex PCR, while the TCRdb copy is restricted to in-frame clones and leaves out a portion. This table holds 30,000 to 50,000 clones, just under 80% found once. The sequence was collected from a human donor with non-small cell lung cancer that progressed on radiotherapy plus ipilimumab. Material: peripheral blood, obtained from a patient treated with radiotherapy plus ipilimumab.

The CDR3, as DNA: TGTGCCAGCAGCAGGACAGGGGGCTATGGCTACACCTTC. It yields the protein CASSRTGGYGYTF. V is TRBV6-5 and J is TRBJ1-2; 10 bases agree with TRBD1. Losses at the gene ends were 6 bases for V and 4 bases for J; bases not matched to a gene: 2. CDR1 and CDR2 (germline): MNHEY, SVGAGI. The CDR3 runs to 13 residues.